These T cell receptor beta chains were read from a single sample in a study of T cell responses to AZD1222 COVID-19 vaccine. Generated by immunoSEQ multiplex PCR, the TCRdb table keeps only in-frame clones and is missing some. The repertoire includes about 180,000 clones, about 86% of them detected once, and 7.7% sits in the top ten. The material was peripheral blood, obtained on day 0 of AZD1222 vaccination. These receptors were obtained from an adult in good health. The CDR3 runs from the conserved cysteine through the conserved F or W. The order of the fields is J gene, V gene, CDR3 length, CDR3 protein.

TRBJ1-6,TRBV5-1,15,CASSPDRAGDSPLHF
TRBJ1-4,TRBV30,15,CAWREGAPWGEKLFF
TRBJ1-4,TRBV29-1,14,CSVAGGDRVGKLFF
TRBJ1-5,TRBV19,16,CASSIPGAVSNQPQHF
TRBJ2-2,TRBV12-5,18,CASGLVPSGGPPTGELFF
TRBJ1-4,TRBV7-6,13,CASRERDNEKLFF
TRBJ2-7,TRBV12-5,15,CASGSWVLTVGEQYF
TRBJ1-1,TRBV5-5,13,CASTSPGGQEAFF
TRBJ1-6,TRBV5-1,12,CASSLGVSPLHF
TRBJ2-2,TRBV5-4,18,CASSLDPRRRTNTGELFF
TRBJ1-1,TRBV2,12,CASSESRALAFF
TRBJ2-7,TRBV3-1/TRBV3-2,12,CASSHTGGEQYF
TRBJ1-2,TRBV4-2,17,CASSQEMGPSYKDGYTF
TRBJ1-4,TRBV7-2,15,CASSRSPSLNEKLFF
TRBJ2-7,TRBV7-6,12,CASSGPGIEQYF
TRBJ1-5,TRBV6-5,16,CASSYLFRDTEEPQHF
TRBJ1-2,TRBV5-1,15,CASSLGTGQGGGYTF
TRBJ1-6,TRBV5-4,17,CASSSRKGGGYGRPLHF
TRBJ2-1,TRBV5-1,18,CASSWQLAGGPFGHEQFF
TRBJ2-7,TRBV5-1,16,CASSLEKTSGGYEQYF
TRBJ2-7,TRBV3-1/TRBV3-2,14,CASSPGRYSSEQYF
TRBJ1-2,TRBV6-5,15,CASSSTGTADYGYTF
TRBJ1-1,TRBV5-1,17,CASSLAPWTGWNTEAFF
TRBJ1-2,TRBV4-3,14,CASSQDRRSHGYTF
TRBJ1-1,TRBV7-9,15,CASSLAGHKNTEAFF
TRBJ1-2,TRBV7-9,13,CASSLGDSFGYTF
TRBJ2-3,TRBV6-5,14,CASRGHSLTDTQYF
TRBJ2-1,TRBV9,11,CASGPYNEQFF
TRBJ2-7,TRBV19,14,CASSERGNSYEQYF
TRBJ1-4,TRBV4-1,15,CATTGTLATNEKLFF
TRBJ2-1,TRBV11-2,13,CASSSPGANEQFF
TRBJ1-1,TRBV4-1,14,CASSQGALLSEAFF
TRBJ2-2,TRBV9,16,CASSVGTGVGTGELFF
TRBJ1-1,TRBV5-6,16,CASSWGTGGRKTEAFF
TRBJ1-1,TRBV19,13,CAAGDSRNTEAFF
TRBJ2-3,TRBV2,11,CASSSADTQYF
TRBJ1-3,TRBV18,17,CASSELQGISSGNTIYF
TRBJ1-4,TRBV2,15,CASRADRGRNEKLFF
TRBJ1-5,TRBV6-5,15,CASSTAGKGNQPQHF
TRBJ2-7,TRBV3-1/TRBV3-2,16,CASSPLFSGGGYEQYF
TRBJ1-1,TRBV30,12,CAWSSGNTEAFF